This record concerns one T cell receptor beta chain sequence. Its antigen is unknown. No base quality values were provided; no much bigger clone lies one nucleotide off. The data were obtained in a study of blood T cell repertoires in COVID-19 (dated by TCRdb to about 2020). In terms of the full investigation: Collaborator samples came from the United States, Italy and Spain and covered acute and convalescent phases of COVID-19. The prospective study material was composed of cDNA or gDNA derived from T cells, B-cell-depleted T cells, or PBMCs. Subjects who had been exposed to COVID-19, were actively infected with it, or had recovered from it provided the deeply sampled blood TCRbeta repertoires that made up the dataset. The repertoires were released in a freely available public database meant as a resource for research on the immune response to SARS-CoV-2. The samples were drawn from the first 160 participants of the ongoing ImmuneRACE study and from 1,254 subjects provided by 6 global collaborators. Sample metadata almost always included a de-identified subject ID, COVID-19 status, age in years and sex. Where available, HLA class I and class II types were taken from metadata supplied by the sample provider and were not determined by assay-based typing. Results and caveats for the whole study, not just this receptor: How much clinical and demographic metadata was included differed by source and by participant, and the metadata was provided uncurated.

TCRbeta CDR3 regions were amplified from genomic DNA by means of the immunoSEQ Assay, a bias-controlled multiplex PCR. For the original study's pipeline: The number of nucleated cells in each sample was estimated by amplification of reference gene primers within the assay. Sequence reads were collapsed and filtered to measure the absolute abundance of every unique TCRbeta CDR3 rearrangement. Productive Simpson clonality was computed per sample as the square root of Simpson's diversity index over productive rearrangements. In TCRdb, the immuneACCESS table is reduced to in-frame sequences with V and J assigned. These tables do not hold every clone; where another copy was compared, an unresolved V gene accounts for under half, and the others remain unexplained. V and J calls and clone size come straight from that table; D and trimming were deduced from the DNA. The sample table records some 160,000 clones; almost 85% of these occur just once. The top ten hold around 2.7% of the sample.

In Seattle, one collaborating source enrolled patients while the infection was active and tracked those patients longitudinally over the course of disease. Each collaborating institution followed its own protocols to collect whole blood in K2EDTA tubes. For TCRbeta analysis, collaborators shipped samples in one of three forms: frozen whole blood, isolated PBMCs, or DNA extracted from either of those sample types. The germline V gene yields SQVTM for CDR1 and ANQGSEA for CDR2. The CDR3 starts with the cysteine, ends with the phenylalanine, and has 14 residues. Only CDR3 DNA remains: 42 bases, in frame from the first base. Trimming accounts for 3 bases at V and 1 base at J, while the number of junction bases matched to no gene is 3.

The TCR comes from a woman older than 75 with COVID-19, enrolled during active disease. The sequenced sample was peripheral blood. Recombination linked TRBV29-1 to TRBJ2-1; TRBD2 fits 7 bases in the junction. The DNA reads as follows: TGCAGCGTTGAGGGTAGCGGGTCCTACAATGAGCAGTTCTTC. Translated, this is CSVEGSGSYNEQFF.